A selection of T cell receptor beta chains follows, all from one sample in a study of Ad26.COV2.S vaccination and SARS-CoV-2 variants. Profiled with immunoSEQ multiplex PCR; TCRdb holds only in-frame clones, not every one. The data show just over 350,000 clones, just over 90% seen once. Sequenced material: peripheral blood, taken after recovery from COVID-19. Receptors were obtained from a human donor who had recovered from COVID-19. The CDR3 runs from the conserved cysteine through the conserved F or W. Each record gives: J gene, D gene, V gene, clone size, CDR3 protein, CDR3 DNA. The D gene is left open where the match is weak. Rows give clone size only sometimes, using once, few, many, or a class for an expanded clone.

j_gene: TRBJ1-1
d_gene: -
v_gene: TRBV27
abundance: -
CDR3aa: CASQRGNTEAFF
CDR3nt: TGTGCCAGCCAGAGGGGGAACACTGAAGCTTTCTTT

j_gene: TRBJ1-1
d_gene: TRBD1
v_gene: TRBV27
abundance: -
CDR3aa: CASSHLTGGRNTEAFF
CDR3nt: TGTGCCAGCAGTCACCTCACAGGGGGCCGGAACACTGAAGCTTTCTTT

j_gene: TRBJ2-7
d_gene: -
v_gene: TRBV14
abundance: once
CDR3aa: CASSQETTESSYEQYF
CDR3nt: TGTGCCAGCAGCCAAGAAACGACGGAGAGCTCCTACGAGCAGTACTTC

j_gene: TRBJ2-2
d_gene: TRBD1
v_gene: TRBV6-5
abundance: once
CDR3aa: CASSSRDRRTGELFF
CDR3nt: TGTGCCAGCAGTTCCCGGGACAGAAGAACCGGGGAGCTGTTTTTT

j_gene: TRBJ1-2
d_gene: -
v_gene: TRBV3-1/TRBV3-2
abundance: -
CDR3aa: CASSQGTATYGYTF
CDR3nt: TGTGCCAGCAGCCAAGGGACCGCGACCTATGGCTACACCTTC

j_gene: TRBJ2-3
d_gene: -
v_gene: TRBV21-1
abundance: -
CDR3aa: CASSSIRSTGLAPVFSDTQYF
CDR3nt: TGTGCCAGCAGCAGCATCAGGTCCACGGGACTAGCGCCTGTGTTTTCAGATACGCAGTATTTT

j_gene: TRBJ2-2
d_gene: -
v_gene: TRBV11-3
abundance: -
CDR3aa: CASSLGGPHTGELFF
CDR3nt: TGTGCCAGCAGCTTAGGGGGGCCACACACCGGGGAGCTGTTTTTT

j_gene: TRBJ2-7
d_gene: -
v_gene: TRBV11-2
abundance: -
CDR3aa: CASSLGASFYEQYF
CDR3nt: TGTGCCAGCAGCCTGGGGGCTAGCTTTTACGAGCAGTACTTC

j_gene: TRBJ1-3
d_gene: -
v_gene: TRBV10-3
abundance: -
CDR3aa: CAISGPADSGNTIYF
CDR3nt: TGTGCCATCAGTGGGCCGGCTGACTCTGGAAACACCATATATTTT

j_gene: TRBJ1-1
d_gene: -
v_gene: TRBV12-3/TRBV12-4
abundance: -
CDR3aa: CASSGITTEAFF
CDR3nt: TGTGCCAGCAGTGGGATTACCACTGAAGCTTTCTTT

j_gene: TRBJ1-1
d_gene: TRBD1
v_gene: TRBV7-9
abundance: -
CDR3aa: CASSLLGGTGSNTEAFF
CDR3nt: TGTGCCAGCAGCTTATTAGGTGGGACAGGGTCGAACACTGAAGCTTTCTTT

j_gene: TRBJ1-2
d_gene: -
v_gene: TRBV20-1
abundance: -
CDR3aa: CKWKNDYGYTF
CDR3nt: TGCAAATGGAAAAATGACTATGGCTACACCTTC

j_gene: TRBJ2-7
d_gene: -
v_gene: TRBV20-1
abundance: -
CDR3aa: CSARNIEQYF
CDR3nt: TGCAGTGCTAGAAATATCGAGCAGTACTTC

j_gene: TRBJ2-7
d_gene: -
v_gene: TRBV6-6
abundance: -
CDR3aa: CASTYNTRGEQYF
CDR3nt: TGTGCCAGCACCTACAATACTAGAGGCGAGCAGTACTTC

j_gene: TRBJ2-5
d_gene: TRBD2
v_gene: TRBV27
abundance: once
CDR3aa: CASRFGGGETQYF
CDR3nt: TGTGCCAGCAGATTTGGGGGGGGAGAGACCCAGTACTTC

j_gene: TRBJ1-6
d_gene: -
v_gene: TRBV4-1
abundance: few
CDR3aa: CASSQRGGNSPLHF
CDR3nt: TGCGCCAGCAGCCAAAGGGGGGGTAATTCACCCCTCCACTTT

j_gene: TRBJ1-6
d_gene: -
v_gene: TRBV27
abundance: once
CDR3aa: CASSLEGARYNSPLHF
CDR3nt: TGTGCCAGCAGTTTGGAGGGCGCGCGGTATAATTCACCCCTCCACTTT

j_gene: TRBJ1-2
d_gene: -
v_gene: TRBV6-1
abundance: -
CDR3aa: CASSERDTFANYGYTF
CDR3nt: TGTGCCAGCAGTGAAAGGGACACCTTCGCTAACTATGGCTACACCTTC

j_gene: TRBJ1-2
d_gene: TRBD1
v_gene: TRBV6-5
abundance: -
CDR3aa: CASSYLGQGDYGYTF
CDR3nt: TGTGCCAGCAGTTACCTTGGACAGGGGGACTATGGCTACACCTTC

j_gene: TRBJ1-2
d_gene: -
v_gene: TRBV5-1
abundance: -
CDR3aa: CASSLAMDYYGYTF
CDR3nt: TGCGCCAGCAGCTTGGCCATGGACTACTATGGCTACACCTTC

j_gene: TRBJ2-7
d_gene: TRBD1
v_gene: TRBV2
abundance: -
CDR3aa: CASSDRGQNEQYF
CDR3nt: TGTGCCAGCAGTGACAGGGGGCAAAACGAGCAGTACTTC

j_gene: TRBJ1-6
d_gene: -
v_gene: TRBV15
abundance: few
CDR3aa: CATSRDVAGYNSPLHF
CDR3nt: TGTGCCACCAGCAGAGATGTTGCAGGCTATAATTCACCCCTCCACTTT

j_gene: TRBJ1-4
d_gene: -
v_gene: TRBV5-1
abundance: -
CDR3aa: CASSPEKIDRGMFF
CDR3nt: TGCGCCAGCAGCCCCGAGAAAATCGATAGAGGGATGTTTTTT

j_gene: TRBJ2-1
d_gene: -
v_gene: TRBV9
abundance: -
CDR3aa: CASSVDGSWGAAGNEQFF
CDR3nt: TGTGCCAGCAGCGTAGATGGATCGTGGGGGGCGGCTGGCAATGAGCAGTTCTTC

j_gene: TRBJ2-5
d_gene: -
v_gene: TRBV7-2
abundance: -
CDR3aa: CASRALGPQETQYF
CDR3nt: TGTGCCAGCAGAGCCCTGGGGCCCCAAGAGACCCAGTACTTC

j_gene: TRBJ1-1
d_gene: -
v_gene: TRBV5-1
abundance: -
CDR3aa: CASSHHSGSVDTEAFF
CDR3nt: TGCGCCAGCAGCCACCACTCAGGGTCTGTGGACACTGAAGCTTTCTTT

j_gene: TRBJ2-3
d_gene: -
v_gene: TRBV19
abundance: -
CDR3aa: CASTIAVTADTQYF
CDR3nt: TGTGCCAGTACCATAGCGGTTACGGCTGATACGCAGTATTTT

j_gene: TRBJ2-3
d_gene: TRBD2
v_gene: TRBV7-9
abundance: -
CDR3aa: CASIAGSGGDTQYF
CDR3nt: TGTGCCAGCATCGCGGGGTCGGGGGGAGATACGCAGTATTTT

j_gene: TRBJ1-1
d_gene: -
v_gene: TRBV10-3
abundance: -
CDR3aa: CAISSDGARGEAFF
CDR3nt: TGTGCCATCAGCTCGGACGGAGCCCGTGGGGAAGCTTTCTTT

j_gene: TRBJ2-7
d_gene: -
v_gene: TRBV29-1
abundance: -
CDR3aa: CSVEANTYEQYF
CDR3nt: TGCAGCGTTGAAGCGAATACCTACGAGCAGTACTTC

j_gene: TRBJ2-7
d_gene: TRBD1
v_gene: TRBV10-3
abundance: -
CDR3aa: CAISAGQLYEQYF
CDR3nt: TGTGCCATCAGTGCGGGACAGCTCTACGAGCAGTACTTC

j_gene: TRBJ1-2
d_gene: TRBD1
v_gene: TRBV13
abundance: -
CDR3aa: CASSIRTGGDGYTF
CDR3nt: TGTGCCAGCAGTATCCGCACAGGGGGGGATGGCTACACCTTC

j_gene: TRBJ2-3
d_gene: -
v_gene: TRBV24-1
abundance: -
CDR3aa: CATSMTSAGVDTQYF
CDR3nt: TGTGCCACCAGTATGACTTCCGCCGGGGTAGATACGCAGTATTTT

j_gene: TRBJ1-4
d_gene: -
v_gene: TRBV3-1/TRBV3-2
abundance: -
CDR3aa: CASSLLWASVARDWEKLFF
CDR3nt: TGTGCCAGCAGCCTCCTTTGGGCCTCGGTCGCGAGGGATTGGGAAAAACTGTTTTTT

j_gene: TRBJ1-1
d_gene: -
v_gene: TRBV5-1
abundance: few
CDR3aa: CASTLWEGENTEAFF
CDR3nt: TGCGCCAGCACGTTGTGGGAGGGCGAGAACACTGAAGCTTTCTTT

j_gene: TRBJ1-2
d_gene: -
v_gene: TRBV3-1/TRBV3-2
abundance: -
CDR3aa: CASSPKRGLGAYGYTF
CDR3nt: TGTGCCAGCAGCCCGAAGAGGGGTCTGGGTGCCTATGGCTACACCTTC

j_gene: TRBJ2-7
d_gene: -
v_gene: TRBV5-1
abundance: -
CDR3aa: CASSFGGIEEQYF
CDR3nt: TGCGCCAGCAGCTTCGGAGGGATTGAAGAGCAGTACTTC

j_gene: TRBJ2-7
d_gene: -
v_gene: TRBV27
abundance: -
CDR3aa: CASSADRSYEQYF
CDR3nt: TGTGCCAGCAGTGCCGACCGCTCCTACGAGCAGTACTTC

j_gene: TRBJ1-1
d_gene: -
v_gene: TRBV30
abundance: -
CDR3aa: CAWSFPWPWGAFF
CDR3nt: TGTGCCTGGAGTTTCCCGTGGCCTTGGGGGGCTTTCTTT

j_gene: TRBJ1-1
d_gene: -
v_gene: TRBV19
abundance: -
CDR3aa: CASSLRSGYTEAFF
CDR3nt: TGTGCCAGTAGTTTACGGTCCGGGTACACTGAAGCTTTCTTT

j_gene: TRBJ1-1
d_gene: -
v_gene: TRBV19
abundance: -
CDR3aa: CASSIVAENTEAFF
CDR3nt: TGTGCCAGTAGTATAGTAGCAGAGAACACTGAAGCTTTCTTT

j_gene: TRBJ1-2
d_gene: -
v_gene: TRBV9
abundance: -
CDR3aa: CASSHGGSGSRNGYTF
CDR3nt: TGTGCCAGCAGCCACGGAGGGTCAGGAAGTCGAAATGGCTACACCTTC

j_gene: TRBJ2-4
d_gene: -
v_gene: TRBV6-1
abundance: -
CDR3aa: CASSEAAGRVRNIQYF
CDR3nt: TGTGCCAGCAGTGAAGCGGCGGGAAGGGTTAGGAACATTCAGTACTTC

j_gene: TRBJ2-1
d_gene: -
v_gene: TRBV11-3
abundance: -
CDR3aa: CASSLDSGEQFF
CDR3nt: TGTGCCAGCAGCTTAGACTCTGGAGAGCAGTTCTTC

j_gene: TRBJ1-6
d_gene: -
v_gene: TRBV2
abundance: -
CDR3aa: CASSEGVTNSPLHF
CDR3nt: TGTGCCAGCAGTGAAGGTGTGACGAATTCACCCCTCCACTTT

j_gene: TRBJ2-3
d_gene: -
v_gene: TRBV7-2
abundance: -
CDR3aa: CASSTRGSSTDTQYF
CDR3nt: TGTGCCAGCAGCACCCGGGGGAGTAGCACAGATACGCAGTATTTT

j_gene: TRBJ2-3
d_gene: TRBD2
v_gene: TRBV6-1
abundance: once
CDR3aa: CASSEERGSTDTQYF
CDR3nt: TGTGCCAGCAGTGAAGAGCGGGGTAGCACAGATACGCAGTATTTT

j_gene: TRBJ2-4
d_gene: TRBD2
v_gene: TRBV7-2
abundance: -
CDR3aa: CASSPRTSGGASNIQYF
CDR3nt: TGTGCCAGCAGTCCTCGGACTAGCGGGGGGGCCAGTAACATTCAGTACTTC

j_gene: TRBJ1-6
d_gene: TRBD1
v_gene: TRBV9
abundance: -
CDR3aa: CASSPGQGSYNSPLHF
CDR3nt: TGTGCCAGCAGCCCCGGACAGGGATCCTATAATTCACCCCTCCACTTT

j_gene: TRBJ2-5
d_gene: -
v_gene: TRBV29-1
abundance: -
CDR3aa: CSVEDPLTVSQYF
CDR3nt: TGCAGCGTTGAAGATCCTCTCACAGTCTCCCAGTACTTC

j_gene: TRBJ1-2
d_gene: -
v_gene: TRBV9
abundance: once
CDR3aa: CASSVAKDYGYTF
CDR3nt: TGTGCCAGCAGCGTAGCCAAAGACTATGGCTACACCTTC

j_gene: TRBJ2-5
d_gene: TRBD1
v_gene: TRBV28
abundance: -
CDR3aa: CASSLGGTGVLETQYF
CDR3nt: TGTGCCAGCAGTTTGGGGGGGACAGGGGTGCTGGAGACCCAGTACTTC

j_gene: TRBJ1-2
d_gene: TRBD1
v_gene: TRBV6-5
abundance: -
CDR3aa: CASRPGTGEGYTF
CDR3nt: TGTGCCAGCAGACCCGGCACAGGGGAGGGCTACACCTTC